The 27 T cell receptor beta chains presented below share a single source sample, sequenced in a study of blood T cell repertoires in COVID-19. The repertoire was sequenced with immunoSEQ multiplex PCR; TCRdb's copy has only in-frame clones and lacks some. Here the sample spans hundreds of thousands of clones, around 84% being singletons. Sequenced material: peripheral blood. The receptors here all came from a man aged 55 to 70 with acute or convalescent COVID-19.

This clone came up once. At the DNA level, this CDR3 is encoded by other sequences in the same sample as well. The chain joins TRBV5-1 to TRBJ1-1; tentatively, D is TRBD1 (6 bases). V was cut by 2 bases and J by 1 base, with 12 bases left in between. CDR1 is SGHRS and CDR2 is YFSETQ in the germline V gene. The CDR3 has 15 amino acids. CDR3 sequence: CASSLTTGTNTEAFF. CDR3 bases: TGCGCCAGCAGCTTAACGACAGGAACGAACACTGAAGCTTTCTTT.

The V call is TRBV19, the J call TRBJ2-5; 8 bases are shared with TRBD2. The V gene's germline CDR1 is LNHDA and CDR2 SQIVND (reference sequence). V gave up 5 bases and J gave up 0 bases; unmatched junction bases: 5. The CDR3 is 15 residues long. CDR3 loop: CASSFGRGDQETQYF. The CDR3 nucleotides are TGTGCCAGTAGTTTTGGGCGGGGGGACCAAGAGACCCAGTACTTC.

V and J are TRBV6-2 or TRBV6-3 and TRBJ2-7, with a possible D match to TRBD2 (6 bases). Trimming took off 2 bases at V and 4 bases at J, with 15 bases between the two ends. This CDR3 spans 15 amino acids. CDR1 MNHEY and CDR2 SVGEGT come from the germline V gene. As DNA, the CDR3 is TGTGCCAGCAGTTACGACGGGAGCAGACTTTACGAGCAGTACTTC. This gives the protein CASSYDGSRLYEQYF.

This clone came up once. The V call is TRBV20-1, the J call TRBJ2-7; D is possibly TRBD2 (6 bases). V was trimmed by 2 bases and J by 7 bases, leaving 9 bases between them. The length of the CDR3 is 11 residues. Germline loops: CDR1 DFQATT, CDR2 SNEGSKA (reference sequence). In DNA form, the CDR3 reads TGCAGTGCTAGACCCGGGACTGAGCAGTACTTC. It codes for CSARPGTEQYF.

V and J are TRBV11-3 and TRBJ2-4; 8 bases are a match to TRBD1. This CDR3 contains 16 residues. Germline loops: CDR1 SGHNT, CDR2 YENEEA. Losses at the gene ends were 5 bases for V and 1 base for J; bases not matched to a gene: 7. CDR3 DNA sequence: TGTGCCAGCAGCACAGGGGGGCACGGGGCCAAAAACATTCAGTACTTC. Residues: CASSTGGHGAKNIQYF.

This chain uses TRBV5-8 with TRBJ2-1; D unclear. The V gene lost 0 bases and the J gene lost 4 bases, with 11 bases spanning the gap. CDR3 size: 15 residues. The germline V gene encodes CDR1 SGHTS and CDR2 YDEGEE. The CDR3 bases are TGTGCCAGCAGCTTGGTTCCGGGTCGGTACAATGAGCAGTTCTTC. This encodes CASSLVPGRYNEQFF.

This chain uses TRBV19 with TRBJ2-1, with D possibly being TRBD1 (5 bases). CDR1 is LNHDA and CDR2 is SQIVND in the germline V gene (reference sequence). Between the trimmed V and J ends, which lost 7 bases and 6 bases, there was a span of 16 bases. There are 14 residues in the CDR3. DNA of the CDR3: TGTGCCAGTAAGGGTCAGGGTGCTGCCAATGAGCAGTTCTTC. It translates to CASKGQGAANEQFF.

V is TRBV19 and J is TRBJ1-1; D is undetermined. CDR1 is LNHDA and CDR2 is SQIVND in the germline V gene (reference sequence). The CDR3 loop spans 12 amino acids. V was trimmed by 5 bases and J by 4 bases, leaving 8 bases between them. The CDR3: CASSEGATEAFF. The CDR3 DNA follows: TGTGCCAGTAGTGAGGGTGCCACTGAAGCTTTCTTT.

The V gene is TRBV30, the J gene TRBJ1-1; tentatively, D is TRBD1 (6 bases). This CDR3 region has 15 residues. The V and J ends lost 4 bases and 0 bases respectively, with 15 bases between them. Germline V lookup: CDR1 GTSNPN, CDR2 SVGIG (reference sequence). The CDR3: CAWILSRTVNTEAFF. The CDR3 DNA follows: TGTGCCTGGATTCTAAGTAGGACAGTGAACACTGAAGCTTTCTTT.

The CDR3: CASSKGAGGHSNQPQHF. The CDR3 DNA reads as TGTGCCAGCAGTAAAGGGGCAGGGGGGCATAGCAATCAGCCCCAGCATTTT. This sequence joins TRBV6-1 and TRBJ1-5, with 7 bases identical to TRBD1. The junction had 10 bases not matched to a gene; V was cut back by 5 bases and J by 0 bases. This CDR3 region has 17 residues. The germline gives CDR1 MNHNS, CDR2 SASEGT.

The chain recombines TRBV5-1 with TRBJ2-1; 11 positions match TRBD2. Germline CDR1 and CDR2: SGHRS and YFSETQ. With 4 bases clipped from V and 9 bases from J, the junction kept 3 bases outside the gene matches. This CDR3 region has 13 residues. CDR3 residues: CASSPTSGGEQFF. CDR3 DNA: TGCGCCAGCAGCCCTACTAGCGGGGGTGAGCAGTTCTTC.

This chain connects TRBV7-6 to TRBJ2-1; 13 nucleotides agree with TRBD2. The CDR3 runs 17 residues. Germline lookup yields CDR1 SGHVS and CDR2 FNYEAQ. The trim removed 5 bases at V and 0 bases at J, leaving 4 bases unmatched. CDR3 protein: CASSLTSGGRSYNEQFF. The CDR3 DNA reads as TGTGCCAGCAGCCTGACTAGCGGGGGGCGCTCCTACAATGAGCAGTTCTTC.

This clone has a handful of counts. The chain combines TRBV25-1 with TRBJ1-4; maybe TRBD1 (5 bases). Trimming stripped 5 bases from V and 8 bases from J, with 15 bases between. The CDR3 is 14 residues long. Germline V gene lookup returns CDR1 MGHDK and CDR2 SYGVNS. The CDR3: CASSFTGASEKLFF. The CDR3 bases are TGTGCCAGCAGTTTCACTGGGGCAAGCGAAAAACTGTTTTTT.

This clone was seen a handful of times. The V call is TRBV3-1 (or the pseudogene TRBV3-2), the J call TRBJ2-7, with 11 nucleotides matching TRBD2. This CDR3 has 15 residues. Germline V gene sequence: CDR1 LGHDT, CDR2 YNNKEL (reference sequence). Trimming took 4 bases from V and 2 from J; bases not matched to a gene: 4. CDR3 loop: CASSLRLAGPYEQYF. The CDR3 bases are TGTGCCAGCAGCCTGCGACTAGCGGGGCCCTACGAGCAGTACTTC.

The chain has TRBV21-1 and TRBJ2-5; TRBD2 was called by the table and not checked on the DNA. TRBV21-1 is deemed a pseudogene. This CDR3 is built from 17 residues. CDR3 sequence (DNA): TGTGCCAGCAGCAGTGGACTAGCGGGGGAAATACAAGAGACCCAGTACTTC. Protein sequence: CASSSGLAGEIQETQYF.

About this clone: The sample holds other DNA sequences that translate to the same CDR3. This sequence joins TRBV5-1 and TRBJ1-1; the match to TRBD1 covers 9 bases. With V trimmed by 5 bases and J by 1 base, 3 bases remained unmatched. This CDR3 has 14 residues. Germline values: CDR1 SGHRS, CDR2 YFSETQ. The DNA of the CDR3 is TGCGCCAGCAGAAGGGGACAGGGGAACACTGAAGCTTTCTTT. Protein product: CASRRGQGNTEAFF.

V usage is TRBV4-1 and J usage is TRBJ2-3, with 8 positions matching TRBD2. Germline CDR1 MGHRA, CDR2 YSYEKL. CDR3 size: 16 residues. V trimming: 0 bases; J trimming: 1 base; junction bases outside the gene matches: 3. The CDR3 here is CASSQDDGGGTDTQYF. CDR3 nucleotide sequence: TGCGCCAGCAGCCAAGATGACGGGGGGGGCACAGATACGCAGTATTTT.

The DNA of the CDR3 is TGCGCCAGCAGCCTAGCCCCGGGAGAGACCCAGTACTTC. Translating it yields CASSLAPGETQYF. The rearrangement uses TRBV4-1 and TRBJ2-5; D remains unclear. CDR1 MGHRA and CDR2 YSYEKL come from the germline V gene. This CDR3 is 13 amino acids long. V gave up 4 bases and J gave up 4 bases, with 10 bases separating them.

This chain uses TRBV4-1 with TRBJ1-2; D not resolved. The V gene lost 3 bases and the J gene lost 1 base, with 12 bases spanning the gap. The CDR3 is 15 residues long. Germline lookup yields CDR1 MGHRA and CDR2 YSYEKL. DNA for the CDR3: TGCGCCAGCAGCCATGTCACAGTTAATAACTATGGCTACACCTTC. As protein: CASSHVTVNNYGYTF.

This chain joins TRBV20-1 and TRBJ2-7; D unclear. The CDR3 runs 11 residues. Germline V gene data show CDR1 as DFQATT and CDR2 as SNEGSKA (reference sequence). With 4 bases removed from V and 3 bases from J, the gap between germline ends came to 7 bases. The DNA of the CDR3 is TGCAGTGCTAAGGAGCTCTACGAGCAGTACTTC. This gives the protein CSAKELYEQYF.

V and J are TRBV2 and TRBJ1-1, with D perhaps TRBD1 (5 bases). The V gene's germline CDR1 is SNHLY and CDR2 FYNNEI. Trimming pared 6 bases from V and 4 bases from J, leaving 15 bases between. There are 14 residues in the CDR3. CDR3 sequence (DNA): TGTGCCAGCAGAGCCGACAGTATGAGCACTGAAGCTTTCTTT. Protein: CASRADSMSTEAFF. Using reference TRBV2 and TRBJ1-1 for the parts outside the CDR3, the full variable domain is EPEVTQTPSHQVTQMGQEVILRCVPISNHLYFYWYRQILGQKVEFLVSFYNNEISEKSEIFDDQFSVERPDGSNFTLKIRSTKLEDSAMYFCASRADSMSTEAFFGQGTRLTVV.

The chain combines TRBV19 with TRBJ1-1; 9 nucleotides agree with TRBD1. The CDR3 is 15 amino acids. The germline V gene encodes CDR1 LNHDA and CDR2 SQIVND (reference sequence). The ends lost 5 bases at V and 4 bases at J; junction bases unmatched: 8. The CDR3 region has the DNA TGTGCCAGTAGTGCGACAGGGGGTCGGGGCACTGAAGCTTTCTTT. Amino acids: CASSATGGRGTEAFF.

The chain combines TRBV7-9 with TRBJ2-7, with 8 bases matching TRBD1. The CDR3 extends over 17 amino acids. The germline V gene encodes CDR1 SEHNR and CDR2 FQNEAQ (reference sequence). The trim removed 1 base at V and 3 bases at J, leaving 11 bases unmatched. This CDR3 is CASSLGQGLTQGYEQYF. CDR3 coding DNA: TGTGCCAGCAGCTTAGGACAGGGGCTTACCCAAGGCTACGAGCAGTACTTC.

The gene calls are TRBV21-1 and TRBJ1-4. TRBV21-1 is shown as a pseudogene. The CDR3 loop spans 16 amino acids. The chain's CDR3 is CASSKGEAEVNEKLFF. In DNA, the CDR3 is TGTGCCAGCAGCAAAGGGGAGGCGGAAGTTAATGAAAAACTGTTTTTT.

This clone has a single count. The J gene is TRBJ2-1, the V gene TRBV12-3 or TRBV12-4; 7 bases fit TRBD2. CDR3 size: 11 residues. V lost 8 bases to trimming and J lost 8 bases; unmatched junction nucleotides: 3. Here the CDR3 DNA reads TGTGCCAGCTGGGGGGGTGATGAGCAGTTCTTC. This encodes CASWGGDEQFF.

Ten or more counts support this clone. J is TRBJ1-1 and V is TRBV18; the match to TRBD1 covers 8 bases. There are 15 residues in the CDR3. In germline, CDR1 is KGHSH, CDR2 LQKENI. V was pared by 3 bases and J by 1 base, with 4 bases of the junction left unmatched. The chain's CDR3 is CASSPGQGRNTEAFF. CDR3 bases: TGTGCCAGCTCACCTGGACAGGGTCGGAACACTGAAGCTTTCTTT.

The genes are TRBV5-1 and TRBJ2-7, with 12 positions matching TRBD1. Germline V gives CDR1 SGHRS, CDR2 YFSETQ. The trim removed 0 bases at V and 4 bases at J, leaving 2 bases unmatched. The CDR3 has 15 amino acids. The CDR3 region has the DNA TGCGCCAGCAGCTTGGCGGGACAGGGGGCTTACGAGCAGTACTTC. Translated, it gives CASSLAGQGAYEQYF.